This entry lists 10 T cell receptor beta chains sequenced from one sample in a study of blood T cell repertoires in COVID-19 (TCRdb year 2020). Library prep was done by the immunoSEQ multiplex PCR assay. TCRdb took over this immuneACCESS table, retaining in-frame rearrangements with V and J assigned. Such tables are incomplete; in checked studies, under half of the missing clones stem from an unresolved V gene, and the remainder is unexplained. Within this sample are under 350,000 clones, with around four fifths of them counted one time only. More than 8% of the sample rests with the top ten. Sequencing was done on a sample of peripheral blood. The source is a woman between 45 and 60 years old who had recovered from COVID-19.

V gene TRBV5-4 combines with J gene TRBJ1-1; 8 nucleotides match TRBD1. V was clipped by 4 bases and J by 7 bases; unmatched bases: 6. Germline V CDR1 and CDR2: SGHNT, YYREEE (reference sequence). The CDR3 contains 13 residues. CDR3 DNA: TGTGCCAGCAGCATGGACAGGGTCGGTGAAGCTTTCTTT. Translated, it gives CASSMDRVGEAFF.

The chain combines TRBV5-1 with TRBJ1-4; TRBD1 matches 7 bases. Germline V CDR1 and CDR2: SGHRS, YFSETQ. V lost 5 bases and J lost 0; bases outside the gene matches: 13. This CDR3 is 18 amino acids long. The CDR3 is CASRKDRALLPTNEKLFF. The CDR3, as DNA: TGCGCCAGCAGGAAAGACAGGGCTCTCCTGCCAACTAATGAAAAACTGTTTTTT.

The V and J genes are TRBV28 and TRBJ1-2, with TRBD1 as a possible D gene (5 bases). The CDR3 runs to 21 residues. CDR1 and CDR2 from the germline V gene are MDHEN and SYDVKM. V lost 2 bases, J lost 3 bases, and 31 bases lay in between. CDR3 nucleotides: TGTGCCAGCAGTTTACCCCTGAACTGGAGAACTGCATACTCGGGGGACTATGGCTACACCTTC. Its protein product is CASSLPLNWRTAYSGDYGYTF.

The chain couples TRBV27 to TRBJ1-1; D might be TRBD1 (6 bases). The CDR3 runs to 15 residues. V shed 2 bases and J shed 1 base, with 11 bases lying between them. The germline CDR1 and CDR2 sequences are MNHEY and SMNVEV (reference sequence). The chain's CDR3 is CASSLGTGTNTEAFF. The CDR3 region has the DNA TGTGCCAGCAGTTTAGGCACAGGGACGAACACTGAAGCTTTCTTT.

CDR3 bases: TGTGCCACCAGTGATTTCCTAGCGGGGTACAATGAGCAGTTCTTC. Translated, it gives CATSDFLAGYNEQFF. The V call is TRBV24-1, the J call TRBJ2-1; 9 nucleotides match TRBD2. With 1 base clipped from V and 4 bases from J, the junction kept 1 base outside the gene matches. The length of the CDR3 is 15 residues. Germline CDR1 KGHDR, CDR2 SFDVKD.

The rearrangement joins TRBV7-9 to TRBJ1-4, with D unresolved. Germline V lookup: CDR1 SEHNR, CDR2 FQNEAQ (reference sequence). The V end was cut by 5 bases, the J end by 8 bases, with 9 bases between. This CDR3 is 12 amino acids long. CDR3 sequence: CASSPGAEKLFF. The CDR3 nucleotides read TGTGCCAGCAGCCCCGGAGCCGAAAAACTGTTTTTT.

This clone was picked up one time. The gene calls are TRBV12-5 and TRBJ2-3; TRBD2 agrees at 8 bases. After removal of 6 bases from V and 1 base from J, the junction contained 6 bases not matched to a gene. This CDR3 has 15 residues. Germline V lookup: CDR1 LGHNT, CDR2 FRNRAP. Written as DNA, the CDR3 is TGTGCTAGTGGCGGGGGGGGGCCGGGCACAGATACGCAGTATTTT. Amino acid sequence: CASGGGGPGTDTQYF.

The chain couples TRBV11-2 to TRBJ2-4; no definite D call. There are 13 residues in the CDR3. V lost 1 base to trimming and J lost 5 bases, with 6 bases between them. Germline CDR1 and CDR2: SGHAT and FQNNGV. DNA of the CDR3: TGTGCCAGCAGCTTAGGAACGGAAAACATTCAGTACTTC. Translating gives CASSLGTENIQYF.

The chain joins TRBV28 to TRBJ1-2; tentatively, D is TRBD1 (6 bases). Germline CDR1 MDHEN, CDR2 SYDVKM. V was trimmed by 6 bases and J by 1 base, leaving 9 bases between them. The length of the CDR3 is 13 residues. CDR3 nucleotide sequence: TGTGCCAGCAGACGGGACAATAACTATGGCTACACCTTC. It is translated as CASRRDNNYGYTF.

The rearrangement uses TRBV5-6 and TRBJ1-2; a possible D gene is TRBD1 (5 bases). CDR3 length equals 14 residues. V dropped 3 bases and J dropped 6 bases, with 15 bases sitting between them. In germline, CDR1 is SGHDT, CDR2 YYEEEE. CDR3 protein: CASSWGRGLDGYTF. For the CDR3, the DNA is TGTGCCAGCAGCTGGGGGAGGGGCTTGGATGGCTACACCTTC.